These T cell receptor beta chains were read from a single sample in a study of PD-L1 blockade in urothelial cancer. The method was immunoSEQ multiplex PCR; TCRdb's version includes in-frame clones alone and lacks a portion of them. The sample contains 30,000 to 40,000 clones, roughly 88% of which appear only once. The specimen comprised PBMCs, sampled around atezolizumab (anti-PD-L1) treatment. These receptors all come from a man aged 60 to 75 with urothelial cancer. CDR3s include the opening cysteine and the closing phenylalanine or tryptophan. A D gene is named only where the DNA matches it firmly. The listing skips clone size in some rows; elsewhere it reads once, few, many or a size class.

J | D | V | size | CDR3 | DNA
TRBJ2-2 | TRBD1 | TRBV5-4 | NA | CASSSMGQSTGELFF | TGTGCCAGCAGCTCCATGGGACAGTCCACCGGGGAGCTGTTTTTT
TRBJ1-1 | TRBD1 | TRBV5-4 | once | CASSLDRGALNTEAFF | TGTGCCAGCAGCTTGGACAGGGGGGCATTGAACACTGAAGCTTTCTTT
TRBJ2-5 | TRBD2 | TRBV29-1 | NA | CSVEDREGHKQETQYF | TGCAGCGTTGAAGATCGGGAGGGACACAAGCAAGAGACCCAGTACTTC
TRBJ2-2 | TRBD1 | TRBV2 | NA | CASRAPGQINTGELFF | TGTGCCAGCAGAGCCCCGGGACAGATAAACACCGGGGAGCTGTTTTTT
TRBJ2-7 | NA | TRBV30 | NA | CAWSEQVYEQYF | TGTGCCTGGAGTGAACAGGTCTACGAGCAGTACTTC
TRBJ1-1 | NA | TRBV7-2 | few | CASSSGLGYTEAFF | TGTGCCAGCAGTTCAGGGTTAGGGTACACTGAAGCTTTCTTT
TRBJ2-7 | TRBD1 | TRBV7-9 | NA | CASSRGGQGFPEQYF | TGTGCCAGCAGCCGCGGAGGACAGGGATTTCCCGAGCAGTACTTC
TRBJ2-1 | NA | TRBV29-1 | once | CSVEPRANIFYNEQFF | TGCAGCGTTGAACCTCGCGCAAATATTTTCTACAATGAGCAGTTCTTC
TRBJ2-7 | TRBD2 | TRBV7-7 | NA | CASSLSAGEYEQYF | TGTGCTAGCAGCTTGTCAGCGGGAGAGTACGAGCAGTACTTC
TRBJ2-3 | TRBD2 | TRBV7-9 | NA | CASRPSLAGVTDTQYF | TGTGCCAGCAGGCCGTCGCTAGCGGGAGTAACAGATACGCAGTATTTT
TRBJ2-2 | TRBD2 | TRBV19 | NA | CASSPSLAGGLSGELFF | TGTGCCAGTAGTCCGTCGCTAGCGGGGGGGCTCTCCGGGGAGCTGTTTTTT
TRBJ2-3 | TRBD2 | TRBV11-2 | NA | CASSGPGLGVTDTQYF | TGTGCCAGCAGCGGGCCGGGACTAGGTGTCACAGATACGCAGTATTTT
TRBJ1-6 | TRBD1 | TRBV7-3 | NA | CASSPRDRDNSPLHF | TGTGCCAGCAGCCCCCGGGACAGGGATAATTCACCCCTCCACTTT